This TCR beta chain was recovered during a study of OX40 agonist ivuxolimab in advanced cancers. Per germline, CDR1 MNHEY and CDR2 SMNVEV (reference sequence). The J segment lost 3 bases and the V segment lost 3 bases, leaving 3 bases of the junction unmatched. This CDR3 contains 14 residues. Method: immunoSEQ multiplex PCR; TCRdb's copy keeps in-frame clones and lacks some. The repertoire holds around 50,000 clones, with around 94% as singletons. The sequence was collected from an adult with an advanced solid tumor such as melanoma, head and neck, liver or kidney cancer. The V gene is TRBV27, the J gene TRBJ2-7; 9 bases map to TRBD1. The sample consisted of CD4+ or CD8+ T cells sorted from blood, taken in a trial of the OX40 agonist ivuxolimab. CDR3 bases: TGTGCCAGCAGTTTCCTGGGACAGGGCTACGAGCAGTACTTC. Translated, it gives CASSFLGQGYEQYF.